These T cell receptor beta chains were read from a single sample in a study of regulatory T cells in long-lasting Graves disease. Via MiXCR, TCRdb re-called the multiplex PCR reads, giving one row per CDR3 protein. The sample holds approximately 540,000 distinct CDR3 sequences, 12% seen once. These data are also associated with another study on T cells in Graves' hyperthyroidism and ophthalmopathy.

The starting material was peripheral blood mononuclear cells (PBMCs), obtained at new diagnosis, from a patient treated with antithyroid drugs. The receptors were gathered from a woman aged 25 to 39 with Graves disease. The CDR3 runs from the conserved cysteine through the conserved F or W. A D gene is named only where the DNA matches it firmly. Expanded clones get a size class; other rows say once, few or many, or leave the size out.

TRBJ2-7 TRBD2 once TRBV20-1 CSASGTPGLAGAEQYF TGCAGTGCTAGTGGCACTCCGGGACTAGCGGGAGCTGAGCAGTACTTC
TRBJ2-1 TRBD2 many TRBV11-2 CASSSWTSGRVYEQFF TGTGCCAGCAGCTCCTGGACTAGCGGGAGAGTATATGAGCAGTTCTTC
TRBJ2-3 TRBD2 few TRBV5-1 CASSPQGGRASGVTDTQYF TGCGCCAGCAGCCCTCAAGGCGGGAGAGCTAGCGGAGTCACAGATACGCAGTATTTT
TRBJ1-5 . many TRBV6-1 CASSKKSNQPQHF TGTGCCAGCAGTAAAAAAAGCAATCAGCCCCAGCATTTT
TRBJ2-3 TRBD2 . TRBV24-1 CATSDLPGLAGGDTQYF TGTGCCACCAGTGATTTGCCCGGACTAGCGGGAGGGGATACGCAGTATTTT
TRBJ1-1 . . TRBV2 CARESREGTEAFF TGTGCCAGAGAGAGCAGGGAGGGCACTGAAGCTTTCTTT
TRBJ2-1 . . TRBV18 CASSPRRSSYHEQFF TGTGCCAGCTCACCCCGGAGAAGCTCCTACCATGAGCAGTTCTTC
TRBJ2-1 TRBD2 few TRBV30 CAWALAGGPYGEQFF TGTGCCTGGGCACTAGCGGGAGGGCCCTATGGTGAGCAGTTCTTC
TRBJ2-1 TRBD2 . TRBV18 CASSTGASGHNEQFF TGTGCCAGCTCAACCGGAGCTAGCGGGCACAATGAGCAGTTCTTC
TRBJ1-1 . many TRBV6-5 CASSYRRARAEAFF TGTGCCAGCAGTTATCGGAGAGCCCGGGCTGAAGCTTTCTTT
TRBJ2-5 TRBD2 many TRBV2 CASRPSGPGLAGVSQETQYF TGTGCCAGCCGCCCGTCAGGCCCCGGACTAGCGGGAGTCAGCCAAGAGACCCAGTACTTC
TRBJ1-3 . few TRBV6-5 CASSYTAYSGNTIYF TGTGCCAGCAGTTACACGGCATACTCTGGAAACACCATATATTTT
TRBJ2-5 . many TRBV2 CASSPTRGETQYF TGTGCCAGCAGTCCGACTAGAGGGGAGACCCAGTACTTC
TRBJ2-1 . . TRBV27 CASWGLSARTYNEQFF TGTGCCAGCTGGGGTTTGAGCGCGCGGACCTACAATGAGCAGTTCTTC
TRBJ2-7 . many TRBV5-6 CASSLGPEDEQYF TGTGCCAGCAGCTTGGGTCCGGAGGACGAGCAGTACTTC
TRBJ1-2 TRBD1 . TRBV7-9 CASSGSGTGTYGYTF TGTGCCAGCAGCGGCTCCGGGACAGGGACTTATGGCTACACCTTC
TRBJ1-3 TRBD1 few TRBV3-1 CASSRLGQGASGNTIYF TGTGCCAGCAGCCGATTGGGACAGGGGGCCTCTGGAAACACCATATATTTT
TRBJ2-5 . many TRBV2 CASSEAPAPYRLQYF TGTGCCAGCAGTGAGGCTCCAGCCCCTTATCGGCTTCAGTACTTC
TRBJ2-3 TRBD2 . TRBV19 CASSSLAGEGSTDTQYF TGTGCCAGTAGTTCCTTAGCGGGAGAGGGTAGCACAGATACGCAGTATTTT
TRBJ2-3 . . TRBV24-1 CATSDLRARPDTQYF TGTGCCACCAGTGATTTGAGGGCCAGGCCAGATACGCAGTATTTT
TRBJ1-6 . many TRBV6-1 CASSASQLSPLHF TGTGCCAGCAGTGCTAGTCAGCTTTCACCCCTCCACTTT
TRBJ2-7 . many TRBV19 CASSVSGTYEQYF TGTGCCAGTAGTGTCAGCGGTACCTACGAGCAGTACTTC
TRBJ2-7 TRBD2 many TRBV6-4 CASTGTSALIFSYEQYF TGTGCCAGCACAGGGACTAGCGCCCTTATCTTCTCCTACGAGCAGTACTTC
TRBJ2-1 TRBD2 many TRBV28 CASSPLRLAGVDEQFF TGTGCCAGCAGTCCCCTCCGACTAGCGGGAGTGGATGAGCAGTTCTTC
TRBJ2-3 . many TRBV12-3/TRBV12-4 CASGRPGGHGPVATQYF TGTGCCAGTGGTCGCCCTGGCGGGCATGGGCCTGTTGCTACGCAGTATTTT
TRBJ2-1 TRBD2 . TRBV27 CASPRDGLAGRTRGKSDEQFF TGTGCCAGCCCCCGGGATGGGCTAGCGGGACGTACCCGGGGTAAGAGCGATGAGCAGTTCTTC
TRBJ2-5 . many TRBV11-2 CASSSTTGRGRETQYF TGTGCCAGCAGCTCCACGACAGGGAGGGGTAGGGAGACCCAGTACTTC
TRBJ1-1 . many TRBV20-1 CSASRGNTEAFF TGCAGTGCTAGCAGAGGGAACACTGAAGCTTTCTTT
TRBJ1-5 TRBD1 . TRBV11-2 CASSRQGPGCYCNQPQHF TGTGCCAGCAGTCGACAGGGGCCGGGGTGCTATTGCAATCAGCCCCAGCATTTT
TRBJ1-1 . many TRBV7-3 CASRGGPGTEAFF TGTGCCAGCAGAGGGGGGCCCGGCACTGAAGCTTTCTTT
TRBJ2-1 TRBD2 many TRBV12-3/TRBV12-4 CATMRAGGSYNEQFF TGTGCCACCATGCGAGCGGGAGGATCCTACAATGAGCAGTTCTTC
TRBJ2-2 TRBD2 many TRBV20-1 CSARRASGPANTGELFF TGCAGTGCTAGGCGGGCTAGCGGCCCCGCGAACACCGGGGAGCTGTTTTTT
TRBJ2-7 TRBD2 many TRBV3-1 CASSRWREAYEQYF TGTGCCAGCAGTCGCTGGCGGGAGGCTTACGAGCAGTACTTC
TRBJ2-3 . many TRBV2 CASSDGGGFTDTQYF TGTGCCAGTTCCGACGGAGGGGGTTTCACAGATACGCAGTATTTT
TRBJ1-3 TRBD1 many TRBV27 CASSLSAGGAEEWF TGTGCCAGCAGTTTATCGGCAGGGGGCGCGGAGGAATGGTTT
TRBJ2-1 . many TRBV28 CASNQASSYNEQFF TGTGCCAGCAATCAAGCCAGCTCCTACAATGAGCAGTTCTTC
TRBJ2-6 . few TRBV7-9 CASSGPPSGANVLTF TGTGCCAGCTCGGGACCCCCCTCTGGGGCCAACGTCCTGACTTTC
TRBJ2-7 . . TRBV5-1 CASTSDIGTEQYF TGCGCCAGCACATCGGATATAGGGACCGAGCAGTACTTC
TRBJ2-7 . few TRBV5-1 CASSLGPPGEQYF TGCGCCAGCAGCTTGGGCCCCCCGGGGGAGCAGTACTTC
TRBJ1-2 TRBD1 many TRBV19 CASTATGTGFSYGYTF TGTGCCAGTACCGCCACCGGGACAGGATTCAGCTATGGCTACACCTTC
TRBJ1-4 TRBD1 many TRBV20-1 CSASKGAEEKLFF TGCAGTGCTAGTAAGGGGGCAGAGGAAAAACTGTTTTTT
TRBJ2-5 TRBD2 many TRBV20-1 CSAGVAGLILEETQYF TGCAGTGCTGGAGTAGCGGGACTTATCCTCGAAGAGACCCAGTACTTC
TRBJ2-1 TRBD2 few TRBV7-2 CASSLSASGTNEQFF TGTGCCAGCAGCTTAAGCGCTAGCGGGACTAATGAGCAGTTCTTC